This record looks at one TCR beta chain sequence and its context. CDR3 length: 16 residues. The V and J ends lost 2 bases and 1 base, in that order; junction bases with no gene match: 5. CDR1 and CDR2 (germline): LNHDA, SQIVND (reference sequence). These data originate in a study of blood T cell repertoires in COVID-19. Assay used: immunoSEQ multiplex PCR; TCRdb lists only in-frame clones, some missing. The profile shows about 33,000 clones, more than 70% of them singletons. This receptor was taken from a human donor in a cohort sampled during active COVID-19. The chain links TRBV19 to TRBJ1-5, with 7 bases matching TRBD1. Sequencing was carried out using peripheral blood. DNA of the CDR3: TGTGCCAGTAGTATAATTAGAGGGGGCAGCAATCAGCCCCAGCATTTT. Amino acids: CASSIIRGGSNQPQHF.